The present entry profiles one TCR beta chain with its context. In the authors' workflow: Cell counts per sample came from amplifying reference gene primers. Generated by immunoSEQ multiplex PCR, the TCRdb table keeps only in-frame clones and is missing some. The V and J calls and clone size are taken from that table; D and trimming were inferred from the DNA. The table lists about 98,000 clones, around 80% of them singletons, with roughly 4% in the top ten. The data belong to a study of blood T cell repertoires in COVID-19. Whole-study context: Samples representing acute and convalescent COVID-19 were sourced from the United States, Italy and Spain. Sample material is recorded as cDNA or gDNA derived from T cells, B-cell-depleted T cells, or PBMCs.

The V end lost 6 bases, the J end lost 5 bases, and 7 bases lay between the germline ends. CDR3 size: 11 residues. This TCR derives from a man between 60 and 75 years old with acute or convalescent COVID-19. The specimen sequenced was peripheral blood. V and J are TRBV12-3 or TRBV12-4 and TRBJ2-5; no firm D call. As DNA, the CDR3 is TGTGCCAGCAGACAAGCGGAGACCCAGTACTTC. This encodes CASRQAETQYF.